This TCR beta chain is drawn from a study of shared clonotypes between healthy human individuals (dated by TCRdb to 2018 to 2021). Background on the whole study: The cohort included three men and a couple of women between 18 and 49 years of age. Leukapheresis yielded between about 0.85 and 10 billion PBMCs per donor. For each donor, CD4 naive and CD4 memory were each given three plates, CD8 naive was given two plates, and CD8 memory was given one plate. Blood TCR repertoires of a handful of healthy adults were deeply sequenced to estimate repertoire size and the extent of clonotype sharing between individuals. Libraries were prepared and TCR repertoires were sequenced by different laboratories using diverse techniques, in order to increase sequencing depth and limit assay-specific biases. Broad study findings and their caveats: Higher generation probabilities were observed for clonotypes shared by all four sorted-subset donors than for non-shared clonotypes. The genetic and exposure-history diversity represented was limited by the small number of donors. Rarefaction of sorted-subset datasets indicated incomplete sequencing despite the large sequencing depth. Based on pairwise subsampling, the degree of clonotype sharing among donors was expected to be affected by sequencing depth. When a handful of donors were compared, the shared fraction of clonotypes was 5% to 6.5% for naive CD4, more than 3% for naive CD8, more than 2% for memory CD4, and 0.35% to 0.5% for memory CD8. Only blood was sampled, and tissue TCR repertoires likely differ from those in blood. Naive subsets generally had larger estimated clonotype richness than memory subsets did.

For the CD8 naive samples, CD45RO-negative cells were positively selected for CCR7, yielding a CD45RA+CCR7+ population from which TemRA cells were excluded. Healthy HIV-negative adults with no recently reported acute infections or vaccinations were included as donors. Every donor was a Caucasian adult living in Nashville, Tennessee, USA. After blood collection by leukapheresis, PBMCs were isolated using Ficoll-Histopaque density gradient centrifugation and then cryopreserved in the vapor phase of liquid nitrogen. Analytical flow cytometry was used to check the purity and quantity of each magnetically sorted T cell population. From each sorted fraction, genomic DNA was isolated and quantified by UV absorbance on a Nanodrop 2000c. Using the deep immunoSEQ assay, TCR CDR3 regions were amplified from genomic DNA by multiplex PCR. For each cell subset, the extracted genomic DNA was distributed evenly across all wells of several immunoSEQ 96-well plates, and each plate served as one replicate. For sorted subsets, about 210 ng of genomic DNA, equivalent to some 33,000 T cell genomes, went into each replicate PCR. Purified libraries were quantified with a Qubit 3.0 fluorometer, sized on a Bioanalyzer 2100, and re-quantified with the KAPA Library Quantification kit. Every immunoSEQ 96-well plate was sequenced on a separate single-read 150-cycle Illumina NextSeq 550 flow cell. For the original study's pipeline: Because only junctional sequences without quality scores were contained in the immunoSEQ output, filtering matching that applied to full-length reads could not be performed. To assign V/J genes and CDR3, sequences were annotated against IMGT germline references using PyIR, a Python wrapper for IgBLAST v1.9. Reads were removed for weak V/J assignments (E-value above 1e-6), missing CDR3, stop codons, out-of-frame junctions, or ambiguous translated residues. V3J clonotypes were defined as sequences sharing an identical inferred V gene, J gene, and CDR3 amino acid sequence. The percentage overlap between two repertoires was calculated by dividing the number of shared unique clonotypes by the size of the smaller repertoire. Three approaches were used to assess repertoire richness: RTK rarefaction, the Chao1 estimator, and Recon v2.1 estimates of unobserved clonotypes. For all TCRbeta clonotypes obtained by the gDNA method from a few donors, generation probabilities were computed with OLGA. Not all clones reach the TCRdb copy of this immuneACCESS table, which keeps in-frame sequences only. Checked studies attribute under half of the gap to unresolved V genes and leave the rest unexplained. The D gene and trimming were derived from the DNA, and the V and J assignments and clone size from that table. Across this sample there are about 680,000 clones, with approximately 90% seen only once. The ten largest clones add up to approximately 22% of the sample.

The CDR3 starts with the cysteine, ends with the phenylalanine, and has 13 residues. Only the CDR3 DNA is retained, 39 bases long and in frame from the first base. The germline V gene specifies SGHAT as CDR1 and FQNNGV as CDR2. At the junction V is shortened by 4 bases and J by 2 bases, with 5 bases in between. About this clone itself: Its antigen has not been determined. Per-nucleotide qualities are absent, and no much larger clonotype sits a single base away. Distinct nucleotide sequences in the sample also encode this CDR3.

The chain is assembled from TRBV11-2 and TRBJ2-2; the D gene is unclear. The sample was naive CD8+ T cells sorted from blood. The cell subset or site label, read with the paper, signifies: CD45RA+CCR7+. This receptor was obtained from a man between 25 and 39 years old in good health. The nucleotide sequence reads TGTGCCAGCAGCTCTACAAACACCGGGGAGCTGTTTTTT. This encodes CASSSTNTGELFF.